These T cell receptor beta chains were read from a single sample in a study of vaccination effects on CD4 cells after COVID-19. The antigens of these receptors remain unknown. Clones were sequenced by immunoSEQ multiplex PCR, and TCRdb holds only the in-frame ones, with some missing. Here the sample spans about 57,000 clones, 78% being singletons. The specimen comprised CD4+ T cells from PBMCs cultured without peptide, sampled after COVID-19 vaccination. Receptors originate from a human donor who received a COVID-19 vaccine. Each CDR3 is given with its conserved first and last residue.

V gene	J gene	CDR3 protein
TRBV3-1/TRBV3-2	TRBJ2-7	CASSQDNPSRSYEQYF
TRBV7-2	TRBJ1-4	CASSSSGHLREKLFF
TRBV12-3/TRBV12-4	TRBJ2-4	CASLLGGKNIQYF
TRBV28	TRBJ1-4	CASSAAIGNEKLFF
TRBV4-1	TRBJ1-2	CASSQLLTGGYTF
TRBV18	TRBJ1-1	CASSTERTGAEAFF
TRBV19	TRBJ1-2	CASSGGQGASGYTF
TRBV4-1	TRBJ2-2	CASSQPALTGGADTGELFF
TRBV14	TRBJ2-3	CASTPGKDTDTQYF
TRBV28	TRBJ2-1	CASSTPTGVNEQFF
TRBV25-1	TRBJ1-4	CASSESATNEKLFF
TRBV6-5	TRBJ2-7	CASSYSTSGDRYEQYF
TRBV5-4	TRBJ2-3	CASSLGGRADTQYF
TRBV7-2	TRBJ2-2	CASSSQKAGELFF
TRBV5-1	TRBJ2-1	CASSLAWSSSFFDEQFF
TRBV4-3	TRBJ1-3	CASSQVRHSGNTIYF
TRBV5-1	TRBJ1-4	CASSLTGDLEKLFF
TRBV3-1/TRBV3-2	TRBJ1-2	CASSPRTGSGGYTF
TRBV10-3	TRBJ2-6	CAIGRGGLGGANVLTF
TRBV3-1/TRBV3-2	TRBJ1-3	CASSLLLTAGNTIYF
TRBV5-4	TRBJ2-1	CASSSKSRGAPSYNEQFF
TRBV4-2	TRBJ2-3	CASSQDGSYTDTQYF